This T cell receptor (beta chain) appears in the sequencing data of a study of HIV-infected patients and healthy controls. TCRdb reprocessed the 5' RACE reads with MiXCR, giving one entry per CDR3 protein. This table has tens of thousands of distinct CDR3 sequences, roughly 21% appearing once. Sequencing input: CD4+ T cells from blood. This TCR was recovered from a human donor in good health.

CDR3 coding DNA: TGTGCCTGGAGGGACAGAAGTTTTAATGAAAAACTGTTTTTT. Encoded protein: CAWRDRSFNEKLFF. This chain joins TRBV30 and TRBJ1-4, with a possible D match to TRBD1 (6 bases). CDR1 and CDR2 from the germline V gene are GTSNPN and SVGIG (reference sequence). With 3 bases removed from V and 4 bases from J, the gap between germline ends came to 12 bases. The CDR3 contains 14 residues. Using reference TRBV30 and TRBJ1-4 for the parts outside the CDR3, the full variable domain is SQTIHQWPATLVQPVGSPLSLECTVEGTSNPNLYWYRQAAGRGLQLLFYSVGIGQISSEVPQNLSASRPQDRQFILSSKKLLLSDSGFYLCAWRDRSFNEKLFFGSGTQLSVL.